A selection of T cell receptor beta chains follows, all from one sample in a study of T cell repertoires in cytomegalovirus infection. TCRdb re-analysed the reads in MiXCR, keeping a single row per CDR3 protein. The sample includes 300,000 to 400,000 distinct CDR3 sequences, 15% to 20% of them seen just once. Sequencing was performed on PBMCs. Receptors originate from a human donor in good health (CMV status not recorded). Some clones in this sample may be carry-over from other donors' samples. The CDR3 runs from the conserved cysteine through the conserved F or W. A row's size may be missing; if present it is once, few, many or a size class.

clone_size v_call cdr3_aa
few TRBV29-1 CSAVRRGQHEQYF
many TRBV7-2 CASSYRTTSYEQYF
NA TRBV12-3/TRBV12-4 CASSLFEGGDGYTF
many TRBV15 CATSRDLIDNEQFF
NA TRBV5-1 CASSSWGSGHTDTQYF
NA TRBV27 CASSPLGSNQPQHF
few TRBV6-1 CASSYELGSSYNEQFF
few TRBV5-1 CASSFTPDYGYTF
NA TRBV20-1 CSARVRSTDTQYF
few TRBV19 CASSDTSTGMDIQYF
few TRBV27 CASSPTMGWDSNQPQHF
many TRBV7-2 CASSADRAGNTIYF
NA TRBV6-2/TRBV6-3 CASSLSIATGSSTDTQYF
many TRBV12-5 CASGLVPGSLNIQYF
NA TRBV15 CATSSKQGSGNTIYF
many TRBV12-3/TRBV12-4 CASSLGVTADYGYTF
NA TRBV23-1 CASGRVLVEQYF
few TRBV2 CASSQVSFGNTIYF
NA TRBV12-3/TRBV12-4 CASSLGSGKAFF
many TRBV7-2 CASSLGQGRSPLHF
NA TRBV5-4 CASRARGAGGYQETQYF
many TRBV7-8 CASSPDRITNEKLFF
few TRBV20-1 CSAVQGGLSNQPQHF
many TRBV6-2/TRBV6-3 CASSRGMNTEAFF
once TRBV5-4 CASKPRAGDGETQYF
many TRBV12-3/TRBV12-4 CASTLVRGGTGELFF
many TRBV7-2 CASSQTGPNQPQHF
many TRBV10-3 CAISESWTSGSRTGELFF
NA TRBV20-1 CSARAAVETQYF
NA TRBV20-1 CSGQSGAWEQFF
NA TRBV6-2/TRBV6-3 CASSPRTPTYDTF
few TRBV9 CASSVSGRGYEQYF
many TRBV6-5 CASSYSGDEQFF
NA TRBV5-4 CASSSNQGARAEAFF
many TRBV7-2 CASSSVANREETQYF
many TRBV7-2 CASSLRAEGYRDQPQHF
many TRBV11-3 CASSYRDKGNTIYF
few TRBV10-3 CAISEDGAAGANVLTF
NA TRBV4-1 CASSPRTSRNEQFF
many TRBV11-2 CASSSPTSGGYEQYF
many TRBV7-2 CASTPASYEQYF
few TRBV20-1 CSARAPGMGAGDTQYF
NA TRBV7-2 CASSLVWGNTEVFF
few TRBV7-2 CASSLFGVGMPQYF
few TRBV5-1 CASSLVAGFHNEQFF
NA TRBV18 CASSPVQNSGNTIYF
many TRBV12-3/TRBV12-4 CASSLGHYEQYF
many TRBV7-9 CASSFERDQPQHF